One and the same sample provided the 30 T cell receptor beta chains below, sequenced in a study of T-cell memory formation after mild COVID-19. TCRdb re-derived calls from the 5' RACE reads in MiXCR, one entry per CDR3 protein. Of hundreds of thousands of distinct CDR3 sequences in the sample, roughly 20% are singletons; the top ten hold roughly 8.3%. The sequenced sample was PBMCs or a T cell subset sorted from them (not recorded which). The receptors originated from an adult woman who had mild COVID-19 (a few samples of this study predate the infection). Cell type and time point are not known.

This clonotype was observed a handful of times. The chain joins TRBV6-2 or TRBV6-3 to TRBJ1-4; D gene ambiguous. Trimming pared 6 bases from V and 8 bases from J, leaving 7 bases between. Germline loops: CDR1 MNHEY, CDR2 SVGEGT. The CDR3 runs to 11 residues. The CDR3 loop is CASRGWEKLFF. The DNA of the CDR3 is TGTGCCAGCAGAGGATGGGAAAAACTGTTTTTT.

This clonotype was seen only a few times. V usage is TRBV11-2 and J usage is TRBJ2-7; no firm D call. The V and J ends lost 2 bases and 2 bases respectively, with 7 bases between them. This CDR3 is built from 13 residues. CDR1 SGHAT and CDR2 FQNNGV come from the germline V gene. The CDR3 protein is CASSLFPAYEQYF. The CDR3 bases are TGTGCCAGCAGCTTATTTCCGGCCTACGAGCAGTACTTC.

In the case of this clonotype: The junction departs from germline at one end; a sequencing error may be responsible. The chain uses TRBV3-1 and TRBJ2-7; 10 nucleotides align to TRBD1. Germline lookup yields CDR1 LGHDT and CDR2 YNNKEL (reference sequence). This CDR3 spans 12 amino acids. The CDR3 coding sequence is TGTGCCAGCAGCCAGACAGGGGGCTCCGCCGACTTC. It codes for CASSQTGGSADF.

V and J are TRBV2 and TRBJ2-3, with 9 bases that match TRBD1. The CDR3 spans 14 residues. The germline CDR1 and CDR2 sequences are SNHLY and FYNNEI. Trimming removed 6 bases from V and 3 bases from J; junction bases left unmatched: 4. This chain's CDR3 is CASSEDRGTDTQYF. The CDR3 DNA is TGTGCCAGCAGCGAGGACAGGGGAACAGATACGCAGTATTTT.

In this sample, this clonotype turned up once. This rearrangement joins TRBV4-2 to TRBJ2-7, with TRBD2 matching over 12 bases. Trimming removed 0 bases from V and 4 bases from J; junction bases left unmatched: 4. The CDR3 runs 16 residues. Germline lookup yields CDR1 LGHNA and CDR2 YNFKEQ. The CDR3 loop is CASSQEGTSGLYEQYF. The CDR3 DNA reads as TGTGCCAGCAGCCAAGAAGGGACTAGCGGGCTGTACGAGCAGTACTTC.

This clonotype was observed a few times. The chain recombines TRBV7-2 with TRBJ2-3, with D possibly matching TRBD2 (6 bases). V was pared by 3 bases and J by 2 bases, with 15 bases between. Germline values: CDR1 SGHTA, CDR2 FQGNSA. The CDR3 sequence is 16 residues long. CDR3 region: CASSLADYSYTDTQYF. DNA of the CDR3: TGTGCCAGCAGCTTGGCGGACTATTCCTACACAGATACGCAGTATTTT.

A few counts support this clonotype. The rearrangement joins TRBV27 to TRBJ2-7, with D perhaps being TRBD1 or TRBD2 (5 bases each). The CDR3 has 14 amino acids. Per germline, CDR1 MNHEY and CDR2 SMNVEV (reference sequence). Trimming removed 3 bases at V and 6 bases at J, with 15 bases between. CDR3: CASSLGVGPGEQYF. CDR3 in DNA: TGTGCCAGCAGTTTGGGGGTCGGGCCCGGCGAGCAGTACTTC.

The chain employs TRBV18 and TRBJ2-7, with D tentatively TRBD2 (6 bases). V lost 2 bases, J lost 0 bases, and 11 bases lay in between. CDR1 and CDR2 from the germline V gene are KGHSH and LQKENI. The CDR3 consists of 15 residues. DNA for the CDR3: TGTGCCAGCTCACCAGCAGGGAGGACCTCCTACGAGCAGTACTTC. This encodes CASSPAGRTSYEQYF.

This rearrangement joins TRBV9 to TRBJ2-1; D is ambiguous. This CDR3 is built from 13 residues. The V and J ends lost 4 bases and 2 bases respectively, with 7 bases between them. The germline CDR1 and CDR2 sequences are SGDLS and YYNGEE. The CDR3 loop reads CASSPNPYNEQFF. The CDR3 bases are TGTGCCAGCAGCCCTAACCCCTACAATGAGCAGTTCTTC.

The rearrangement links TRBV2 to TRBJ2-5; 8 nucleotides align to TRBD2. The CDR3 runs 11 residues. Germline V lookup: CDR1 SNHLY, CDR2 FYNNEI. The junction had 1 base not matched to a gene; V was cut back by 8 bases and J by 5 bases. The CDR3 DNA sequence: TGTGCCAGCGGACTAGCCGAGACCCAGTACTTC. Translation: CASGLAETQYF.

This clonotype occurred many times. The rearrangement joins TRBV9 to TRBJ2-2, with D unclear. V lost 0 bases, J lost 0 bases, and 6 bases lay in between. The CDR3 contains 15 residues. Germline-derived CDR1 and CDR2 are SGDLS and YYNGEE. The CDR3 DNA is TGTGCCAGCAGCGTAGGGATCGCGAACACCGGGGAGCTGTTTTTT. This gives the protein CASSVGIANTGELFF.

The rearrangement uses TRBV5-5 and TRBJ2-1, with D tentatively TRBD1 (6 bases). The CDR3 is 15 residues long. CDR1 and CDR2 (germline): SGHKS, YYEKEE (reference sequence). V was clipped by 4 bases and J by 2 bases, with 13 bases between them. The CDR3 DNA reads as TGTGCCAGCAGCCAAGACAGGAGAACCTACAATGAGCAGTTCTTC. Translated: CASSQDRRTYNEQFF.

V and J are TRBV5-1 and TRBJ1-2, with 8 bases lining up with TRBD1. Unmatched junction bases numbered 6, after V lost 3 bases and J lost 5 bases. CDR1 is SGHRS and CDR2 is YFSETQ in the germline V gene. The CDR3 runs 14 residues. This CDR3 is CASSSDRVGYGYTF. CDR3 DNA sequence: TGCGCCAGCAGCTCGGACAGGGTGGGATATGGCTACACCTTC.

V and J are TRBV7-3 and TRBJ1-2; TRBD1 agrees at 7 bases. CDR1 is SGHTA and CDR2 is FQGTGA in the germline V gene. V lost 5 bases, J lost 6 bases, and 6 bases stayed unmatched. The CDR3 runs 13 residues. Written as DNA, the CDR3 is TGTGCCAGCAGCCCTACAGGGGCGGATGGCTACACCTTC. Protein sequence: CASSPTGADGYTF.

This clonotype was detected a few times. This chain links TRBV20-1 with TRBJ2-1; TRBD2 agrees at 8 bases. J gave up 5 bases and V 6 bases, and 15 bases lay outside the gene matches. The V gene's germline CDR1 is DFQATT and CDR2 SNEGSKA (reference sequence). The CDR3 contains 16 residues. The CDR3 DNA is TGCAGTGCCACCGCCCCGTTGAGCGGGAGACACAATGAGCAGTTCTTC. It is translated as CSATAPLSGRHNEQFF.

This clonotype appeared a few times. The rearrangement links TRBV5-1 to TRBJ1-1; TRBD1 matches 10 bases. The length of the CDR3 is 16 residues. The V and J ends lost 4 bases and 1 base, in that order; junction bases with no gene match: 7. From germline, CDR1 is SGHRS and CDR2 YFSETQ. Written as DNA, the CDR3 is TGCGCCAGCAGCCTAGGGACAGGGGATTGGAACACTGAAGCTTTCTTT. It codes for CASSLGTGDWNTEAFF. Together with reference TRBV5-1 and TRBJ1-1, the CDR3 gives the full variable domain: KAGVTQTPRYLIKTRGQQVTLSCSPISGHRSVSWYQQTPGQGLQFLFEYFSETQRNKGNFPGRFSGRQFSNSRSEMNVSTLELGDSALYLCASSLGTGDWNTEAFFGQGTRLTVV.

This clonotype turned up a few times. The genes are TRBV20-1 and TRBJ2-7, with 9 bases matching TRBD1. This CDR3 spans 15 amino acids. Germline assignment: CDR1 DFQATT and CDR2 SNEGSKA (reference sequence). V was pared by 2 bases and J by 4 bases, with 9 bases of the junction left unmatched. The CDR3 sequence: CSARQKGQGGYEQYF. The CDR3 coding sequence is TGCAGTGCTAGACAGAAGGGACAGGGCGGTTACGAGCAGTACTTC.

The chain links TRBV5-1 to TRBJ2-1; possible D gene TRBD2, 7 bases. V was pared by 0 bases and J by 5 bases, with 15 bases between. The CDR3 has 16 residues. CDR1 is SGHRS and CDR2 is YFSETQ in the germline V gene. CDR3 in amino acids: CASSLARGAQDNEQFF. DNA for the CDR3: TGCGCCAGCAGCTTGGCCCGGGGGGCGCAGGACAATGAGCAGTTCTTC.

CDR3 bases: TGTGCCAGCAGGCCTCCTCTAGCGGGGGGGACGAACACCGGGGAGCTGTTTTTT. Its protein product is CASRPPLAGGTNTGELFF. V is TRBV12-3 or TRBV12-4 and J is TRBJ2-2; 12 nucleotides align to TRBD2. Germline trimming cut 6 bases from V and 0 bases from J; bases unmatched to any gene: 8. This CDR3 has 18 residues.

A few counts support this clonotype. The genes are TRBV13 and TRBJ2-3; D gene uncertain. Germline V gene sequence: CDR1 PRHDT, CDR2 FYEKMQ (reference sequence). The CDR3 is 14 amino acids. Trimming shortened V by 0 bases and J by 2 bases, and 6 bases separated the two germline ends. The CDR3 is CASSLGRHTDTQYF. CDR3 bases: TGTGCCAGCAGCTTAGGAAGGCACACAGATACGCAGTATTTT.

The chain has TRBV15 and TRBJ1-5, with a tentative D call TRBD1 (5 bases). CDR1 is LNHNV, CDR2 YYDKDF, per germline (reference sequence). The ends were cut back, 1 base at V and 9 bases at J, with 10 bases in the middle. The length of the CDR3 is 13 residues. In nucleotides, the CDR3 is TGTGCCACCAGCAGAGGGGGGGTGCCGCCCCAGCATTTT. Protein product: CATSRGGVPPQHF.

This clonotype was picked up a small number of times. The genes are TRBV6-6 and TRBJ1-5; no clear D gene. V was shortened by 6 bases and J by 5 bases, with 11 bases between the two germline ends. Germline CDR1 reads MNHNY; CDR2 reads SVGAGI (reference sequence). The CDR3 sequence is 13 residues long. The CDR3 region has the DNA TGTGCCAGCAGCCCCACCCGGGATCAGCCCCAGCATTTT. Translating gives CASSPTRDQPQHF.

Only a few counts were recorded for this clonotype. V is TRBV20-1 and J is TRBJ1-5; D might be TRBD1 (5 bases). Trimming left V 7 bases short and J 4 bases short, with 17 bases between. The CDR3 is made up of 14 amino acids. Germline assignment: CDR1 DFQATT and CDR2 SNEGSKA (reference sequence). CDR3 DNA sequence: TGCAGTGTTGGGGCCCCCCGGGGGAATCAGCCCCAGCATTTT. This gives the protein CSVGAPRGNQPQHF.

V gene TRBV29-1 combines with J gene TRBJ1-1; D perhaps matches TRBD1 (5 bases). CDR1 and CDR2 (germline): SQVTM, ANQGSEA. The CDR3 has 13 amino acids. V was clipped by 6 bases and J by 2 bases, with 13 bases between them. DNA of the CDR3: TGCAGCGTAGGACGGGGGAGCAACACTGAAGCTTTCTTT. This gives the protein CSVGRGSNTEAFF. Supplemented by reference TRBV29-1 and TRBJ1-1, the full variable domain reads SAVISQKPSRDICQRGTSLTIQCQVDSQVTMMFWYRQQPGQSLTLIATANQGSEATYESGFVIDKFPISRPNLTFSTLTVSNMSPEDSSIYLCSVGRGSNTEAFFGQGTRLTVV.

This clonotype has just a few counts. The gene calls are TRBV29-1 and TRBJ1-2; D not resolved. CDR3 length: 15 amino acids. Germline values: CDR1 SQVTM, CDR2 ANQGSEA. Trimming pared 5 bases from V and 8 bases from J, leaving 24 bases between. The CDR3 DNA is TGCAGCGTTACCCCTGGGCCCCCCACATGGGAGGGCTACACCTTC. Its translation: CSVTPGPPTWEGYTF.

This clonotype was observed many times. The rearrangement joins TRBV5-1 to TRBJ1-1, with D uncertain. The CDR3 is 14 residues long. Germline CDR1 SGHRS, CDR2 YFSETQ. The V end lost 2 bases, the J end lost 4 bases, and 12 bases lay between the germline ends. The CDR3 coding sequence is TGCGCCAGCAGCTTAGCGGGGTTGGGCACTGAAGCTTTCTTT. This gives the protein CASSLAGLGTEAFF.

V is TRBV6-2 or TRBV6-3 and J is TRBJ2-3; weak D call: TRBD2 (6 bases). The germline CDR1 and CDR2 sequences are MNHEY and SVGEGT. The V end lost 6 bases, the J end lost 2 bases, and 18 bases lay between the germline ends. The CDR3 contains 16 residues. This chain's CDR3 is CASSGNLLALTDTQYF. Here the CDR3 DNA reads TGTGCCAGCAGCGGTAACCTACTAGCCCTCACAGATACGCAGTATTTT.

This clonotype came up many times. This chain connects TRBV6-5 to TRBJ2-7, with D hard to call. Germline values: CDR1 MNHEY, CDR2 SVGAGI. V lost 0 bases and J lost 5, with 17 bases in between. The CDR3 length is 16 residues. The CDR3 protein is CASSYSGIHTPNEQYF. CDR3 nucleotide sequence: TGTGCCAGCAGTTACTCGGGCATCCATACGCCCAACGAGCAGTACTTC.

There are a few counts of this clonotype. V and J are TRBV3-1 and TRBJ2-6; D is unresolved. V lost 2 bases and J lost 1, with 9 bases in between. Germline lookup yields CDR1 LGHDT and CDR2 YNNKEL (reference sequence). The CDR3 extends over 16 amino acids. For the CDR3, the DNA is TGTGCCAGCAGCCAATTACGCCTATCTGGGGCCAACGTCCTGACTTTC. It translates to CASSQLRLSGANVLTF.

The gene calls are TRBV24-1 and TRBJ2-1, with D possibly TRBD1 on 5 matching bases. Looked up from germline, CDR1 is KGHDR and CDR2 is SFDVKD. The ends were cut back, 2 bases at V and 0 bases at J, with 13 bases in the middle. This CDR3 is built from 17 residues. CDR3: CATSDSGHSGSYNEQFF. The CDR3 DNA is TGTGCCACCAGTGATTCAGGACATTCCGGCTCCTACAATGAGCAGTTCTTC.